Following are 26 T cell receptor beta chains from one sample sequenced in a study of radiotherapy plus CTLA-4 blockade in lung cancer. TCRdb keeps only in-frame clones here, not all; method: immunoSEQ multiplex PCR. The data show around 91,000 clones, around nine tenths seen once. Here the sequenced sample was peripheral blood, taken from a patient treated with radiotherapy plus ipilimumab. The receptor set was obtained from a human donor with non-small cell lung cancer that progressed on radiotherapy plus ipilimumab.

This chain uses TRBV28 with TRBJ1-5, with 9 bases identical to TRBD1. This CDR3 is built from 17 residues. Looked up from germline, CDR1 is MDHEN and CDR2 is SYDVKM. V lost 6 bases to trimming and J lost 0 bases; unmatched junction nucleotides: 9. The CDR3 loop is CASSPLTGGLSNQPQHF. Here the CDR3 DNA reads TGTGCCAGCAGCCCCCTGACAGGGGGTCTTAGCAATCAGCCCCAGCATTTT. Based on the CDR3 plus reference TRBV28 and TRBJ1-5, the full variable domain is DVKVTQSSRYLVKRTGEKVFLECVQDMDHENMFWYRQDPGLGLRLIYFSYDVKMKEKGDIPEGYSVSREKKERFSLILESASTNQTSMYLCASSPLTGGLSNQPQHFGDGTRLSIL.

The chain carries TRBV18 and TRBJ2-3, with D perhaps given as TRBD1 or TRBD2 (5 bases each). Germline assignment: CDR1 KGHSH and CDR2 LQKENI. The CDR3 has 13 residues. Trimming pared 6 bases from V and 2 bases from J, leaving 9 bases between. CDR3 coding DNA: TGTGCCAGCTCGGACGGGACCACAGATACGCAGTATTTT. It yields the protein CASSDGTTDTQYF.

This clone showed up just a few times. The rearrangement joins TRBV25-1 to TRBJ1-2, with D perhaps matching TRBD1 (5 bases). CDR3 length: 12 residues. The ends were cut back, 8 bases at V and 4 bases at J, with 11 bases in the middle. The germline V gene encodes CDR1 MGHDK and CDR2 SYGVNS. Here the CDR3 DNA reads TGTGCCAGCGGGGGACCCCCCTATGGCTACACCTTC. The encoded protein is CASGGPPYGYTF.

As DNA, the CDR3 is TGTGCCAGCAGCTTAGGATACTCAAACACCGGGGAGCTGTTTTTT. It translates to CASSLGYSNTGELFF. The chain has TRBV7-2 and TRBJ2-2; D call uncertain. Germline V lookup: CDR1 SGHTA, CDR2 FQGNSA. V shed 1 base and J shed 2 bases, with 8 bases lying between them. This CDR3 has 15 amino acids.

The chain joins TRBV15 to TRBJ1-4; D is unresolved. The V gene lost 4 bases and the J gene lost 11 bases, with 20 bases spanning the gap. Germline V gene sequence: CDR1 LNHNV, CDR2 YYDKDF (reference sequence). This CDR3 is built from 15 residues. For the CDR3, the DNA is TGTGCCACCAGCACTCGGGAATCCGCTCTTGGGAAACTGTTTTTT. Amino acids: CATSTRESALGKLFF.

The chain is built from TRBV2 and TRBJ2-3; 10 bases agree with TRBD1. J lost 7 bases, V lost 7 bases, and 11 bases had no gene match. The CDR3 totals 15 residues. Germline V gives CDR1 SNHLY, CDR2 FYNNEI. CDR3 region: CASNQGQGMGNTQYF. The CDR3 DNA reads as TGTGCCAGCAACCAGGGACAGGGGATGGGAAATACGCAGTATTTT. Full variable domain (missing parts from reference TRBV2 and TRBJ2-3): EPEVTQTPSHQVTQMGQEVILRCVPISNHLYFYWYRQILGQKVEFLVSFYNNEISEKSEIFDDQFSVERPDGSNFTLKIRSTKLEDSAMYFCASNQGQGMGNTQYFGPGTRLTVL.

V gene TRBV6-6 combines with J gene TRBJ2-1, with D perhaps matching TRBD1 or TRBD2 (5 bases each). Looked up from germline, CDR1 is MNHNY and CDR2 is SVGAGI (reference sequence). The CDR3 has 11 amino acids. The germline V and J ends were trimmed by 11 bases and 15 bases, with 20 bases remaining between them. This chain's CDR3 is CASSRDLLPFF. The CDR3, as DNA: TGTGCCTCATCCCGGGACCTCCTCCCGTTCTTC.

This rearrangement joins TRBV5-1 to TRBJ2-7; no reliable D call. The CDR3 is 13 amino acids. Per the germline V gene, CDR1 is SGHRS and CDR2 is YFSETQ. V was trimmed by 4 bases and J by 2 bases, leaving 10 bases between them. The chain's CDR3 is CASSRVPAYEQYF. The CDR3 DNA reads as TGCGCCAGCAGCAGGGTTCCTGCCTACGAGCAGTACTTC.

This sequence joins TRBV18 and TRBJ2-3; 14 nucleotides line up with TRBD2. CDR3 length: 17 amino acids. The germline V gene has CDR1 KGHSH and CDR2 LQKENI. With V trimmed by 3 bases and J by 5 bases, 7 bases remained unmatched. The CDR3 sequence is CASSPLGLAGVIDTQYF. As DNA, the CDR3 is TGTGCCAGCTCACCGCTGGGACTAGCGGGAGTCATAGATACGCAGTATTTT.

This chain joins TRBV9 and TRBJ1-1; D gene ambiguous. The V end was cut by 0 bases, the J end by 11 bases, with 14 bases between. The CDR3 runs to 13 residues. Germline-derived CDR1 and CDR2 are SGDLS and YYNGEE. CDR3 protein: CASSVATETKAFF. CDR3 bases: TGTGCCAGCAGCGTAGCTACGGAGACTAAGGCTTTCTTT. The full variable domain, its missing parts supplied by reference TRBV9 and TRBJ1-1, is DSGVTQTPKHLITATGQRVTLRCSPRSGDLSVYWYQQSLDQGLQFLIQYYNGEERAKGNILERFSAQQFPDLHSELNLSSLELGDSALYFCASSVATETKAFFGQGTRLTVV.

The chain carries TRBV20-1 and TRBJ2-5; TRBD2 agrees at 7 bases. CDR1 DFQATT and CDR2 SNEGSKA come from the germline V gene (reference sequence). The CDR3 runs to 11 residues. V was pared by 7 bases and J by 1 base, with 0 bases of the junction left unmatched. This CDR3 reads CSGTSQETQYF. The CDR3 DNA follows: TGCAGTGGGACTAGCCAAGAGACCCAGTACTTC.

CDR3 protein: CASSFGGRADEQFF. The DNA of the CDR3 is TGTGCCAGCAGCTTTGGCGGGAGGGCCGATGAGCAGTTCTTC. V gene TRBV7-9 combines with J gene TRBJ2-1; 9 bases match TRBD2. CDR3 length: 14 residues. CDR1 SEHNR and CDR2 FQNEAQ come from the germline V gene (reference sequence). Trimming at V came to 3 bases and at J to 8 bases, leaving 5 bases not matched to a gene. Full variable domain (outside the CDR3, taken from reference TRBV7-9 and TRBJ2-1): DTGVSQNPRHKITKRGQNVTFRCDPISEHNRLYWYRQTLGQGPEFLTYFQNEAQLEKSRLLSDRFSAERPKGSFSTLEIQRTEQGDSAMYLCASSFGGRADEQFFGPGTRLTVL.

V gene TRBV5-4 combines with J gene TRBJ2-5, with 7 positions matching TRBD1. This CDR3 is built from 14 residues. V was pared by 3 bases and J by 5 bases, with 7 bases of the junction left unmatched. Germline V gives CDR1 SGHNT, CDR2 YYREEE (reference sequence). The CDR3 reads CASSSTGYRETQYF. The CDR3 nucleotides read TGTGCCAGCAGCTCGACAGGGTATAGGGAGACCCAGTACTTC.

V usage is TRBV5-6 and J usage is TRBJ2-5; tentatively, D is TRBD1 (6 bases). This CDR3 has 14 residues. The germline V gene has CDR1 SGHDT and CDR2 YYEEEE. Trimming pared 3 bases from V and 3 bases from J, leaving 12 bases between. CDR3 protein: CASSSGQKKETQYF. The CDR3, as DNA: TGTGCCAGCAGCTCCGGACAGAAAAAAGAGACCCAGTACTTC.

The rearrangement joins TRBV5-1 to TRBJ2-5; D uncertain. The CDR3 extends over 14 amino acids. V lost 0 bases, J lost 0 bases, and 6 bases lay in between. Germline V gene sequence: CDR1 SGHRS, CDR2 YFSETQ. The CDR3 spells CASSLEGNQETQYF. For the CDR3, the DNA is TGCGCCAGCAGCTTGGAAGGGAACCAAGAGACCCAGTACTTC. Filled out from reference TRBV5-1 and TRBJ2-5, the complete variable domain reads KAGVTQTPRYLIKTRGQQVTLSCSPISGHRSVSWYQQTPGQGLQFLFEYFSETQRNKGNFPGRFSGRQFSNSRSEMNVSTLELGDSALYLCASSLEGNQETQYFGPGTRLLVL.

This clone was seen a handful of times. This chain uses TRBV9 with TRBJ2-7; 10 nucleotides agree with TRBD1. Germline V CDR1 and CDR2: SGDLS, YYNGEE. The length of the CDR3 is 16 residues. V lost 0 bases to trimming and J lost 3 bases; unmatched junction nucleotides: 6. For the CDR3, the DNA is TGTGCCAGCAGCGTAGGGGGGACAGGGGTCTTCTACGAGCAGTACTTC. As protein: CASSVGGTGVFYEQYF.

Only one count was recorded for this clone. The CDR3 DNA is TGTGCCAGCAGCTTAGCGGGGTCCTACAATGAGCAGTTCTTC. This codes for CASSLAGSYNEQFF. J is TRBJ2-1 and V is TRBV7-9; D ambiguous. The ends were cut back, 0 bases at V and 1 base at J, with 4 bases in the middle. CDR3 size: 14 residues. The germline CDR1 and CDR2 sequences are SEHNR and FQNEAQ (reference sequence).

This clone was counted a single time. The chain employs TRBV27 and TRBJ1-5, with 8 bases that match TRBD1. Germline-derived CDR1 and CDR2 are MNHEY and SMNVEV (reference sequence). The CDR3 is 15 residues long. The CDR3 protein is CATRQGMYSNQPQHF. The CDR3 coding sequence is TGTGCTACCAGACAGGGGATGTATAGCAATCAGCCCCAGCATTTT.

The V and J genes are TRBV5-1 and TRBJ2-3; D call uncertain. This CDR3 is 15 amino acids long. V was trimmed by 4 bases and J by 0 bases, leaving 12 bases between them. Per germline, CDR1 SGHRS and CDR2 YFSETQ. In DNA form, the CDR3 reads TGCGCCAGCAGCCCAGGACCCCCTAGCACAGATACGCAGTATTTT. Translation: CASSPGPPSTDTQYF.

The chain uses TRBV18 and TRBJ2-1, with 10 bases aligning to TRBD2. V gave up 3 bases and J gave up 2 bases; unmatched junction bases: 1. Germline V gene data show CDR1 as KGHSH and CDR2 as LQKENI. This CDR3 has 15 amino acids. Here the CDR3 reads CASSPTSGPYNEQFF. CDR3 sequence (DNA): TGTGCCAGCTCACCGACTAGCGGGCCCTACAATGAGCAGTTCTTC.

This chain connects TRBV27 to TRBJ1-1, with 9 nucleotides matching TRBD1. Per germline, CDR1 MNHEY and CDR2 SMNVEV (reference sequence). With V trimmed by 6 bases and J by 7 bases, 9 bases remained unmatched. The CDR3 contains 14 residues. In nucleotides, the CDR3 is TGTGCCAGCAGACGCCCGGGACAGGGCTATGAAGCTTTCTTT. Translation gives CASRRPGQGYEAFF.

This sequence joins TRBV28 and TRBJ1-2, with 10 bases identical to TRBD1. The CDR3 totals 14 residues. Germline-derived CDR1 and CDR2 are MDHEN and SYDVKM. V shed 6 bases and J 5 bases; nucleotides not matched to a gene: 6. The CDR3 coding sequence is TGTGCCAGCAGCCTGGGACAGGGGTTGTATGGCTACACCTTC. The encoded protein is CASSLGQGLYGYTF.

The CDR3 bases are TGTGCCAGCAGTTTATCGCAGGGAGAGTGGAACACTGAAGCTTTCTTT. It specifies CASSLSQGEWNTEAFF. V and J are TRBV27 and TRBJ1-1; weak D call: TRBD1 (5 bases). This CDR3 is 16 amino acids long. Germline CDR1 and CDR2: MNHEY and SMNVEV (reference sequence). V lost 0 bases and J lost 1, with 12 bases in between.

The chain combines TRBV7-9 with TRBJ1-1; 7 nucleotides match TRBD1. This CDR3 contains 15 residues. V dropped 2 bases and J dropped 1; count of bases not matched to a gene: 4. Per germline, CDR1 SEHNR and CDR2 FQNEAQ (reference sequence). CDR3 nucleotides: TGTGCCAGCAGCTTAATCCGGGACAGGAACACTGAAGCTTTCTTT. It specifies CASSLIRDRNTEAFF.

The V and J genes are TRBV6-5 and TRBJ1-2; 7 bases are a match to TRBD1. The germline V gene has CDR1 MNHEY and CDR2 SVGAGI. The CDR3 loop spans 15 amino acids. V shed 0 bases, J shed 8 bases, and the junction held 9 bases outside the gene matches. The CDR3 DNA reads TGTGCCAGCAGTTACTCGACCGCCAGGGGGGGCGGCTACACCTTC. Translation: CASSYSTARGGGYTF.

The genes are TRBV29-1 and TRBJ2-7; 10 bases are a match to TRBD2. The CDR3 runs 15 residues. V was pared by 4 bases and J by 7 bases, with 13 bases of the junction left unmatched. Looked up from germline, CDR1 is SQVTM and CDR2 is ANQGSEA. The chain's CDR3 is CSVVASGSISGEQYF. The CDR3 region has the DNA TGCAGCGTTGTGGCTAGCGGGAGTATCTCTGGAGAGCAGTACTTC.